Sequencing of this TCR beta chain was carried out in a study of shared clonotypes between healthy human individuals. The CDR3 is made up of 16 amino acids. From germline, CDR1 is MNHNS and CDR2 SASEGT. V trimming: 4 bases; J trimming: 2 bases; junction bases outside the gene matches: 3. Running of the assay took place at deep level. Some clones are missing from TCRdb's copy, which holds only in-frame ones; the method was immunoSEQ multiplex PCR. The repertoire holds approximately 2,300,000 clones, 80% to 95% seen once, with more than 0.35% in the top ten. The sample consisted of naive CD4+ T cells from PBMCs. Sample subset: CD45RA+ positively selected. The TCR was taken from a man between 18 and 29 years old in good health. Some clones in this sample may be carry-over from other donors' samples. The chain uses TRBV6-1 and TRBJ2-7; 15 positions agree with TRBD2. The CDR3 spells CASSAGLAGGAYEQYF. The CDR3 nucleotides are TGTGCCAGCAGTGCGGGACTAGCGGGAGGAGCCTACGAGCAGTACTTC.